The 9 T cell receptor beta chains presented below share a single source sample, sequenced in a study of long-term antiretroviral therapy in people with HIV. Version v3.0 of the immunoSEQ assay was performed at survey level. Clones were sequenced by immunoSEQ multiplex PCR, and TCRdb holds only the in-frame ones, with some missing. In the table there are about 38,000 clones, roughly 80% of which are singletons. The material sequenced was unsorted PBMCs, taken 1.5 years after starting antiretroviral therapy. These receptors were collected from a man aged 18 to 29 with HIV.

The chain employs TRBV10-2 and TRBJ2-7; 7 bases are shared with TRBD2. This CDR3 comprises 14 residues. J lost 7 bases, V lost 6 bases, and 12 bases had no gene match. CDR1 WSHSY and CDR2 SAAADI come from the germline V gene. The CDR3 nucleotides read TGCGCCAGCAGACGACTAGCAAAGGGTATGGAGCAGTACTTC. Residues: CASRRLAKGMEQYF.

V usage is TRBV6-5 and J usage is TRBJ1-1; a weak D match, TRBD1 (5 bases). CDR1 MNHEY and CDR2 SVGAGI come from the germline V gene. The CDR3 is 14 residues long. The germline V and J ends were trimmed by 4 bases and 1 base, with 10 bases remaining between them. As DNA, the CDR3 is TGTGCCAGCAGTTCAGGGCCGGGGAACACTGAAGCTTTCTTT. Amino acid sequence: CASSSGPGNTEAFF.

This clone was observed a handful of times. The rearrangement joins TRBV7-9 to TRBJ1-4; the D gene is possibly TRBD1 (5 bases). Looked up from germline, CDR1 is SEHNR and CDR2 is FQNEAQ (reference sequence). V was cut by 3 bases and J by 2 bases, with 10 bases left in between. The CDR3 runs to 15 residues. The CDR3 loop is CASSFSTETNEKLFF. DNA of the CDR3: TGTGCCAGCAGCTTTTCGACAGAGACTAATGAAAAACTGTTTTTT.

The chain recombines TRBV6-5 with TRBJ1-2, with D unclear. There are 14 residues in the CDR3. The ends were cut back, 5 bases at V and 4 bases at J, with 14 bases in the middle. Per germline, CDR1 MNHEY and CDR2 SVGAGI. The CDR3, as DNA: TGTGCCAGCAGTATACCTGACAAACCCTATGGCTACACCTTC. Translating gives CASSIPDKPYGYTF.

J is TRBJ1-2 and V is TRBV27; D unresolved. The CDR3 consists of 13 residues. The ends were cut back, 2 bases at V and 0 bases at J, with 4 bases in the middle. Germline V CDR1 and CDR2: MNHEY, SMNVEV (reference sequence). CDR3 protein: CASSLAANYGYTF. CDR3 nucleotides: TGTGCCAGCAGTTTAGCAGCTAACTATGGCTACACCTTC.

This clone was seen more than once but under ten times. The chain combines TRBV6-5 with TRBJ1-2, with D possibly TRBD1 on 5 matching bases. V lost 5 bases and J 8 bases, leaving 15 bases between the germline ends. Germline V gene data show CDR1 as MNHEY and CDR2 as SVGAGI. CDR3 size: 13 residues. CDR3 in amino acids: CASSAGPAGGYTF. CDR3 DNA sequence: TGTGCCAGCAGTGCAGGGCCGGCTGGCGGCTACACCTTC.

V and J are TRBV5-1 and TRBJ1-4; D gene ambiguous. The CDR3 length is 14 residues. Germline V lookup: CDR1 SGHRS, CDR2 YFSETQ. Trimming shortened V by 0 bases and J by 4 bases, and 7 bases separated the two germline ends. CDR3 amino acids: CASSLDTSNEKLFF. For the CDR3, the DNA is TGCGCCAGCAGCTTGGATACAAGTAATGAAAAACTGTTTTTT.

The chain joins TRBV7-9 to TRBJ2-1; 14 bases fit TRBD2. The CDR3 totals 18 residues. Trimming at V came to 5 bases and at J to 3 bases, leaving 9 bases not matched to a gene. Germline V gene lookup returns CDR1 SEHNR and CDR2 FQNEAQ (reference sequence). Here the CDR3 DNA reads TGTGCCAGCAGCGCCACCGGGACTAGCGGGAGTTTCTACAATGAGCAGTTCTTC. Its translation is CASSATGTSGSFYNEQFF.

The chain carries TRBV2 and TRBJ1-5; no clear D gene. Trimming cost V 3 bases and J 0 bases, with 6 bases left between them. The CDR3 contains 14 residues. Germline CDR1 is SNHLY and CDR2 is FYNNEI. The CDR3: CASSDRVSNQPQHF. CDR3 nucleotides: TGTGCCAGCAGTGATAGGGTTAGCAATCAGCCCCAGCATTTT.